The table lists the clone carrying this T cell receptor (beta chain) with many counts. Its antigen is as yet unknown. These data come from a study of T cells after yellow fever vaccination. Study in general: Those fractions that held only low numbers of cells were prepared using the SMART-Seq v4 Ultra Low Input RNA kit. Whole-study findings and limits: Detected again after the booster were most primary-vaccination clones, at 96% CD4 and approximately 87% CD8. Contaminants from the bulk population, in the form of abundant clonotypes, could be found in FACS-sorted repertoires.

Germline V gene data show CDR1 as SQVTM and CDR2 as ANQGSEA. V was pared by 7 bases and J by 4 bases, with 8 bases of the junction left unmatched. This CDR3 is 13 amino acids long. By 5'RACE template switching, TCR cDNA was produced, with a universal primer site and UMIs added in the process. TCRdb re-called the 5' RACE reads with MiXCR, one entry per CDR3 protein. This table holds around 310,000 distinct CDR3 sequences, around 4.3% found once. The sample in question was PBMCs, obtained 15 days after the yellow fever booster vaccination. This clonotype was sampled from a man aged 18 to 30 who received the YFV17D yellow fever vaccine. V is TRBV29-1 and J is TRBJ2-5; 8 nucleotides agree with TRBD1. The CDR3 nucleotides read TGCAGCGCCAATCCCGGACAGGGAGAGACCCAGTACTTC. This gives the protein CSANPGQGETQYF.